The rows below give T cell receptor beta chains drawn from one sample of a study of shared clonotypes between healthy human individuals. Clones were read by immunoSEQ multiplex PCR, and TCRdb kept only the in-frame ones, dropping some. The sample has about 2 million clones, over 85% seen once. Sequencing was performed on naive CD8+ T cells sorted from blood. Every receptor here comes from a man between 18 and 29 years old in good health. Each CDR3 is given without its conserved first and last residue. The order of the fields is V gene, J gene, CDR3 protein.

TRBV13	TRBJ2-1	ASSPEDRGSYNEQF
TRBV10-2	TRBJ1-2	ASSSDEGASYGYT
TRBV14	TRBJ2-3	ASSQDHRTDTQY
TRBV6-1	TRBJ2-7	ASSEEGARYYEQY
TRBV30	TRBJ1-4	AWSVLEEKLF
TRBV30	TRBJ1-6	AWGGDDNSPLH
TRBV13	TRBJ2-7	ASSQGGLAGDEQY
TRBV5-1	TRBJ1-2	ASSGTGGEVWGYT
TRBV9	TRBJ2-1	ASSYSENEQF
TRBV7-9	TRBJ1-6	ASSVGGVLNSPLH
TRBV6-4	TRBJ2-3	ASSESGGAITDTQY
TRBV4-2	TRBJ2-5	ASSQDGTKGETQY
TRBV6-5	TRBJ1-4	ASRMDRGLGEKLF
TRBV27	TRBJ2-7	ASSLASGVYEQY
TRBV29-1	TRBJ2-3	SVEGTSGRAILTDTQY
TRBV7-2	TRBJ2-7	ASSSLGAGYEQY
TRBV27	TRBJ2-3	ASSLPGIPDTQY
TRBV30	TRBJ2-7	AWSVRGLAEEYEQY
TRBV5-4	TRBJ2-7	ASSSSGTGILYEQY
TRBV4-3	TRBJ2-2	ASSQEAQGVTNTGELF
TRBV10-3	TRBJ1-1	AIGQGTEAF
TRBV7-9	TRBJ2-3	ASSFPVVAGSTDTQY